The clone carrying this T cell receptor (beta chain) was seen many times. Its antigen remains unidentified. The entry originates in a study of T-cell memory formation after mild COVID-19. This CDR3 contains 14 residues. The V and J ends lost 1 base and 2 bases respectively, with 10 bases between them. CDR1 is SGDLS and CDR2 is YYNGEE in the germline V gene. It was 5'RACE with constant-segment primers that produced the TCR alpha and TCR beta cDNA libraries, which carried sample barcodes and UMIs. In TCRdb, the 5' RACE reads were re-called with MiXCR into one record per CDR3 protein. The table lists tens of thousands of distinct CDR3 sequences, roughly 9% of them singletons. The study's findings and limits: Contracting CD8+ clones were enriched in EMRA, CD4+ mainly in CM and EM. Among clones contracting day 15 to 85, CD4/CD8 was balanced, whereas later expanders leaned CD4+.

The sequencing sample was made of PBMCs or a T cell subset sorted from them (not recorded which). The chain combines TRBV9 with TRBJ2-7; D possibly corresponds to TRBD2 (5 bases). The origin of this receptor is an adult woman who had mild COVID-19 (a few samples of this study predate the infection). Cell type and time point are not known. Here the CDR3 reads CASSVTPGTYEQYF. For the CDR3, the DNA is TGTGCCAGCAGCGTAACTCCGGGGACCTACGAGCAGTACTTC.